The 3 T cell receptor beta chains presented below share a single source sample, sequenced in a study of blood T cell repertoires in COVID-19. Clones were read by immunoSEQ multiplex PCR, and TCRdb kept only the in-frame ones, dropping some. Among about 250,000 clones listed, about 91% were seen once. The specimen was peripheral blood. These receptor sequences come from a man aged 80 or over with acute or convalescent COVID-19.

This chain uses TRBV7-6 with TRBJ2-6, with 7 bases fitting TRBD1. Germline V gives CDR1 SGHVS, CDR2 FNYEAQ. The J segment lost 0 bases and the V segment lost 5 bases, leaving 1 base of the junction unmatched. There are 15 residues in the CDR3. The CDR3 sequence is CASSRDSSGANVLTF. CDR3 DNA sequence: TGTGCCAGCAGCCGGGACAGCTCTGGGGCCAACGTCCTGACTTTC.

The J gene is TRBJ2-7, the V gene TRBV19; TRBD1 might be the D (5 bases). V shed 6 bases and J shed 2 bases, with 14 bases lying between them. The germline CDR1 and CDR2 sequences are LNHDA and SQIVND (reference sequence). This CDR3 is built from 14 residues. As DNA, the CDR3 is TGTGCCAGTAGCCGGATCCAGGGTCCCTACGAGCAGTACTTC. Amino acid sequence: CASSRIQGPYEQYF.

The chain has TRBV7-3 and TRBJ2-3, with D possibly matching TRBD1 (6 bases). The CDR3 extends over 16 amino acids. The germline V and J ends were trimmed by 1 base and 0 bases, with 11 bases remaining between them. CDR1 SGHTA and CDR2 FQGTGA come from the germline V gene. Here the CDR3 reads CASSLIGGVSTDTQYF. CDR3 DNA: TGTGCCAGCAGCTTAATAGGGGGAGTGAGCACAGATACGCAGTATTTT.